The clone carrying this T cell receptor (beta chain) was seen a few times. As yet, its antigen is unknown. From RNA transcripts, TCR beta CDR3 regions were amplified. Researchers ran a first-round RT-PCR on the TCR CDR3 using the HTBI primer set. TCRdb called the multiplex PCR reads again in MiXCR, with one record for every CDR3 protein. This repertoire shows about 640,000 distinct CDR3 sequences, about 15% found once; its top ten account for approximately 13%. The sample belongs to a study of T cells in Graves' hyperthyroidism and ophthalmopathy. Whole-study context: Before any treatment, at initial diagnosis, peripheral blood was collected.

Study findings and constraints: Before onset, ophthalmopathy was predicted by the model a median about 6.2 months earlier. Most expanded thyroid clonotypes above 0.001 also appeared in blood.

Trimming pared 0 bases from V and 8 bases from J, leaving 15 bases between. This CDR3 is built from 15 residues. Germline V gene sequence: CDR1 SGHRS, CDR2 YFSETQ. Sequencing input: blood. The chain employs TRBV5-1 and TRBJ2-4; no definite D call. The sequence was obtained from a woman aged 45 to 65 with Graves' ophthalmopathy. The CDR3 protein is CASSLESLMRDIQYF. The DNA of the CDR3 is TGCGCCAGCAGCTTGGAATCCCTAATGCGCGACATTCAGTACTTC.